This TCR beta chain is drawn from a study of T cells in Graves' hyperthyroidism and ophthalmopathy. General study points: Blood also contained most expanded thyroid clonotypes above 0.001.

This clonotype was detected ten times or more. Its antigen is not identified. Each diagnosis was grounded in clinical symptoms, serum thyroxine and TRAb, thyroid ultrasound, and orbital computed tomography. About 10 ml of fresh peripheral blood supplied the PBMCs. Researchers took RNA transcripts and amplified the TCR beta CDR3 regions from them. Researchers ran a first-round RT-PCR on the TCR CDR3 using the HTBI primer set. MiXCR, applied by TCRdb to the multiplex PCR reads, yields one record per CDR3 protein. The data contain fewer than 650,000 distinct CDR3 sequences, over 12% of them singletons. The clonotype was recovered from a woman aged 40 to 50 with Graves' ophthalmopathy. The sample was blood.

CDR3 region: CASTPQIPNYGYTF. The CDR3 coding sequence is TGTGCCAGTACCCCCCAGATTCCTAACTATGGCTACACCTTC. The chain couples TRBV19 to TRBJ1-2; D not certain. Between the trimmed V and J ends, which lost 7 bases and 0 bases, there was a span of 12 bases. In germline, CDR1 is LNHDA, CDR2 SQIVND (reference sequence). The CDR3 is made up of 14 amino acids.